Below are 16 T cell receptor beta chains sequenced from a single sample in a study of HIV-infected patients and healthy controls. All unsorted peripheral T cells were captured because whole blood was used without fractionation. Alpha and beta constant-region primers primed reverse transcription of around 500 ng RNA. Each of the alpha and beta chains got its own library through chain-specific third strand synthesis with indices. One entry per CDR3 protein, called by TCRdb with MiXCR from the 5' RACE reads. The data hold about 17,000 distinct CDR3 sequences, with roughly a tenth observed a single time. The sequencing input was blood. These receptors were collected from an adult in good health.

This clonotype showed up many times. The rearrangement joins TRBV7-9 to TRBJ1-3; D gene ambiguous. With 0 bases removed from V and 1 base from J, the gap between germline ends came to 4 bases. The germline gives CDR1 SEHNR, CDR2 FQNEAQ (reference sequence). The CDR3 is 14 residues long. CDR3 protein: CASSLAGSGNTIYF. In nucleotides, the CDR3 is TGTGCCAGCAGCTTAGCAGGGTCTGGAAACACCATATATTTT.

This clonotype was observed at least ten times. The chain links TRBV28 to TRBJ2-7; 12 positions match TRBD1. CDR3 length: 14 amino acids. From germline, CDR1 is MDHEN and CDR2 SYDVKM. V was pared by 3 bases and J by 6 bases, with 3 bases of the junction left unmatched. CDR3 protein: CASSFTGQGAEQYF. For the CDR3, the DNA is TGTGCCAGCAGTTTTACGGGACAGGGGGCCGAGCAGTACTTC.

This clonotype was observed many times. The V gene is TRBV20-1, the J gene TRBJ2-7; 7 nucleotides match TRBD2. Germline V gene lookup returns CDR1 DFQATT and CDR2 SNEGSKA (reference sequence). The junction had 7 bases not matched to a gene; V was cut back by 6 bases and J by 2 bases. CDR3 size: 13 residues. In nucleotides, the CDR3 is TGCAGTGCCAGACTAGCTGGTGCCTACGAGCAGTACTTC. Encoded protein: CSARLAGAYEQYF.

This clonotype came up many times. The chain employs TRBV29-1 and TRBJ1-1, with 7 positions matching TRBD1. The CDR3 extends over 11 amino acids. Germline assignment: CDR1 SQVTM and CDR2 ANQGSEA. V was pared by 7 bases and J by 5 bases, with 4 bases of the junction left unmatched. CDR3 residues: CSGNRGTEAFF. The CDR3 DNA reads TGCAGCGGAAACAGGGGAACTGAAGCTTTCTTT.

This clonotype was observed at least ten times. V usage is TRBV6-5 and J usage is TRBJ1-6, with D unresolved. V gave up 2 bases and J gave up 7 bases, with 9 bases separating them. Germline V gene data show CDR1 as MNHEY and CDR2 as SVGAGI. The CDR3 is 14 residues long. CDR3 loop: CASSYKGGNSPLHF. DNA of the CDR3: TGTGCCAGCAGTTACAAGGGAGGCAATTCACCCCTCCACTTT.

Sample share makes this clonotype medium-sized. The V gene is TRBV6-5, the J gene TRBJ2-3, with D tentatively TRBD1 or TRBD2 (5 bases each). The germline V gene has CDR1 MNHEY and CDR2 SVGAGI. V gave up 8 bases and J gave up 1 base, with 10 bases separating them. The CDR3 has 13 residues. As DNA, the CDR3 is TGTGCCAGCTCCGTGGGGGGCACAGATACGCAGTATTTT. It yields the protein CASSVGGTDTQYF.

This clonotype was seen ten or more times. The CDR3 DNA reads as TGTGCCAGCAGGTCACGCAGGGGGCAGGGGGAGACCCAGTACTTC. It yields the protein CASRSRRGQGETQYF. The chain couples TRBV3-1 to TRBJ2-5, with TRBD1 matching 8 bases. Germline lookup yields CDR1 LGHDT and CDR2 YNNKEL (reference sequence). V lost 6 bases to trimming and J lost 5 bases; unmatched junction nucleotides: 11. The CDR3 has 15 amino acids.

This clonotype appeared many times. This sequence joins TRBV6-2 or TRBV6-3 and TRBJ2-6; D gene ambiguous. This CDR3 is built from 14 residues. V was shortened by 4 bases and J by 4 bases, with 8 bases between the two germline ends. Germline CDR1 is MNHEY and CDR2 is SVGEGT. The CDR3 loop reads CASSLPEGANVLTF. CDR3 in DNA: TGTGCCAGCAGTTTACCAGAGGGGGCCAACGTCCTGACTTTC.

The chain is built from TRBV6-2 or TRBV6-3 and TRBJ2-3, with D unclear. The CDR3 spans 14 residues. The V gene lost 7 bases and the J gene lost 3 bases, with 14 bases spanning the gap. In germline, CDR1 is MNHEY, CDR2 SVGEGT. CDR3 in amino acids: CASTTPRQTDTQYF. The DNA of the CDR3 is TGTGCCAGCACCACCCCCCGGCAGACAGATACGCAGTATTTT.

This clonotype was counted ten times or more. The gene calls are TRBV10-3 and TRBJ2-7; the match to TRBD1 covers 10 bases. CDR1 is ENHRY and CDR2 is SYGVKD in the germline V gene. The V gene end was trimmed by 6 bases and the J gene end by 6 bases; junction bases not matched to a gene: 8. This CDR3 has 14 amino acids. The CDR3 bases are TGTGCCATCAGCCCCCGGGACAGGGGTGGCGAGCAGTACTTC. It encodes CAISPRDRGGEQYF.

The rearrangement uses TRBV29-1 and TRBJ2-1; D remains unclear. Germline loops: CDR1 SQVTM, CDR2 ANQGSEA. Between the trimmed V and J ends, which lost 4 bases and 4 bases, there was a span of 8 bases. The CDR3 totals 12 residues. CDR3 bases: TGCAGCGTTGTACTAAATTACAATGAGCAGTTCTTC. Translating it yields CSVVLNYNEQFF.

This clonotype came up many times. This chain joins TRBV20-1 and TRBJ2-3, with 7 positions matching TRBD2. Per germline, CDR1 DFQATT and CDR2 SNEGSKA (reference sequence). Unmatched junction bases numbered 11, after V lost 3 bases and J lost 2 bases. The CDR3 extends over 16 amino acids. The CDR3 region is CSASKRAAGATDTQYF. In DNA form, the CDR3 reads TGCAGTGCTAGCAAACGGGCTGCGGGAGCCACAGATACGCAGTATTTT.

In its sample, this clonotype was seen many times. J is TRBJ2-7 and V is TRBV11-2, with D uncertain. V dropped 4 bases and J dropped 9 bases, with 19 bases sitting between them. The CDR3 length is 14 residues. CDR1 SGHAT and CDR2 FQNNGV come from the germline V gene. Here the CDR3 DNA reads TGTGCCAGCAGCTCCGGGCGTGAGGTCGTGGGGCAGTACTTC. This encodes CASSSGREVVGQYF. Full variable domain (outside the CDR3, taken from reference TRBV11-2 and TRBJ2-7): EAGVAQSPRYKIIEKRQSVAFWCNPISGHATLYWYQQILGQGPKLLIQFQNNGVVDDSQLPKDRFSAERLKGVDSTLKIQPAKLEDSAVYLCASSSGREVVGQYFGPGTRLTVT.

V usage is TRBV12-3 or TRBV12-4 and J usage is TRBJ1-5, with D possibly matching TRBD1 (5 bases). V lost 6 bases to trimming and J lost 6 bases, with 12 bases between them. CDR3 size: 13 residues. CDR3 nucleotides: TGTGCCAGCAGCTCGGGGGGAATTCAGCCCCAGCATTTT. Amino acid sequence: CASSSGGIQPQHF.

At least ten counts were recorded for this clonotype. The J gene is TRBJ2-6, the V gene TRBV4-3; the D gene is possibly TRBD1 (5 bases). The CDR3 extends over 16 amino acids. Germline loops: CDR1 LGHNA, CDR2 YSLEER. V lost 0 bases and J lost 2, with 8 bases in between. The DNA of the CDR3 is TGCGCCAGCAGCCAAGAGTCAGGGACTGGGGCCAACGTCCTGACTTTC. This codes for CASSQESGTGANVLTF.

This clonotype was picked up a small number of times. The chain is built from TRBV4-2 and TRBJ2-3, with D tentatively TRBD2 (6 bases). Germline V gene sequence: CDR1 LGHNA, CDR2 YNFKEQ. The CDR3 runs to 14 residues. Between the trimmed V and J ends, which lost 2 bases and 4 bases, there was a span of 10 bases. This CDR3 reads CASSQPSGPDTQYF. As DNA, the CDR3 is TGTGCCAGCAGCCAACCCAGCGGGCCAGATACGCAGTATTTT.